The 28 T cell receptor beta chains below were found in one sample sequenced in a study of post-analysis software for immune sequencing data. Unique molecular identifiers were present in the TCR beta cDNA libraries. TCRdb re-analysed the PCR reads in MiXCR, keeping a single row per CDR3 protein. The table records under 650,000 distinct CDR3 sequences, 44% of them present only once. These receptors have no identified antigens. Study results and limitations: Roughly five TRBV segments appeared more often in patients than in controls, and TRBV5-6, TRBV5-1 and TRBV20-1 were among these.

Sequencing input: blood. The source of these receptors is a girl under 18 with multiple sclerosis.

The V call is TRBV4-1, the J call TRBJ1-1; TRBD1 matches at 9 bases. The germline CDR1 and CDR2 sequences are MGHRA and YSYEKL. V trimming: 4 bases; J trimming: 7 bases; junction bases outside the gene matches: 7. The CDR3 sequence is 14 residues long. The CDR3 DNA follows: TGCGCCAGCAGCCCCGGGACAGGGAGGGGTGAAGCTTTCTTT. Translating gives CASSPGTGRGEAFF.

This chain uses TRBV7-8 with TRBJ1-6, with 9 bases that match TRBD1. CDR3 length: 17 amino acids. The junction had 6 bases not matched to a gene; V was cut back by 5 bases and J by 1 base. Germline V gene data show CDR1 as SGHVS and CDR2 as FQNEAQ. Here the CDR3 reads CASSLLGQGSYNSPLHF. CDR3 DNA sequence: TGTGCCAGCAGCCTACTGGGACAGGGTTCCTATAATTCACCCCTCCACTTT. Combining the CDR3 with reference TRBV7-8 and TRBJ1-6 gives the whole variable domain GAGVSQSPRYKVAKRGQDVALRCDPISGHVSLFWYQQALGQGPEFLTYFQNEAQLDKSGLPSDRFFAERPEGSVSTLKIQRTQQEDSAVYLCASSLLGQGSYNSPLHFGNGTRLTVT.

V usage is TRBV7-9 and J usage is TRBJ2-5; no clear D gene. The CDR3 is 13 amino acids. Looked up from germline, CDR1 is SEHNR and CDR2 is FQNEAQ (reference sequence). Trimming took off 2 bases at V and 11 bases at J, with 15 bases between the two ends. CDR3: CASSLSSRDEQYF. In DNA form, the CDR3 reads TGTGCCAGCAGCTTATCATCACGCGATGAGCAGTACTTC.

This chain links TRBV5-1 with TRBJ1-2; D is undetermined. The ends were cut back, 0 bases at V and 6 bases at J, with 15 bases in the middle. Germline CDR1 and CDR2: SGHRS and YFSETQ. This CDR3 has 15 amino acids. The chain's CDR3 is CASSLEWAPADGYTF. CDR3 in DNA: TGCGCCAGCAGCTTGGAATGGGCGCCAGCGGATGGCTACACCTTC. The entire variable domain, with the rest obtained from reference TRBV5-1 and TRBJ1-2, is as follows: KAGVTQTPRYLIKTRGQQVTLSCSPISGHRSVSWYQQTPGQGLQFLFEYFSETQRNKGNFPGRFSGRQFSNSRSEMNVSTLELGDSALYLCASSLEWAPADGYTFGSGTRLTVV.

The chain employs TRBV9 and TRBJ2-2, with 7 bases fitting TRBD1. This CDR3 spans 16 amino acids. The germline gives CDR1 SGDLS, CDR2 YYNGEE. The V gene end was trimmed by 6 bases and the J gene end by 1 base; junction bases not matched to a gene: 9. CDR3 sequence: CASNTGTALNTGELFF. The CDR3 DNA follows: TGTGCCAGCAATACCGGGACAGCCCTGAACACCGGGGAGCTGTTTTTT.

In its sample, this clonotype was seen a few times. This rearrangement joins TRBV7-9 to TRBJ2-5; 7 bases match TRBD1. V lost 5 bases and J lost 7; bases outside the gene matches: 7. This CDR3 is 13 amino acids long. Germline V gene lookup returns CDR1 SEHNR and CDR2 FQNEAQ (reference sequence). DNA of the CDR3: TGTGCCAGCAGCCCAGGGACAGACGGGACCCAGTACTTC. Encoded protein: CASSPGTDGTQYF.

This clonotype appeared a few times. This rearrangement joins TRBV6-1 to TRBJ2-5, with 11 bases matching TRBD2. The CDR3 sequence is 16 residues long. J gave up 0 bases and V 2 bases, and 2 bases lay outside the gene matches. Germline lookup yields CDR1 MNHNS and CDR2 SASEGT. The DNA of the CDR3 is TGTGCCAGCAGTGAAAGGACTAGCGGGTACCAAGAGACCCAGTACTTC. Translated, it gives CASSERTSGYQETQYF.

This clonotype was observed once. V gene TRBV7-9 combines with J gene TRBJ2-5; D may match TRBD1 or TRBD2 (5 bases each). The CDR3 loop spans 16 amino acids. Germline CDR1 SEHNR, CDR2 FQNEAQ (reference sequence). V was trimmed by 9 bases and J by 4 bases, leaving 24 bases between them. The CDR3 reads CARSVRGRKGPETQYF. The CDR3 nucleotides read TGTGCCAGAAGCGTCCGGGGCCGTAAGGGCCCAGAGACCCAGTACTTC.

This clonotype was seen more than once but under ten times. The rearrangement joins TRBV7-2 to TRBJ2-1; D gene unclear. This CDR3 region has 14 residues. The germline CDR1 and CDR2 sequences are SGHTA and FQGNSA. The germline V and J ends were trimmed by 3 bases and 3 bases, with 9 bases remaining between them. In nucleotides, the CDR3 is TGTGCCAGCAGCTTGGCATGGGACTACAATGAGCAGTTCTTC. It codes for CASSLAWDYNEQFF.

J is TRBJ2-5 and V is TRBV12-3 or TRBV12-4; 13 nucleotides line up with TRBD2. The CDR3 length is 14 residues. V lost 10 bases to trimming and J lost 5 bases; unmatched junction nucleotides: 7. The CDR3 nucleotides read TGTGCCAACGTTGGACTAGCGGGAGTCGAGACCCAGTACTTC. Translation gives CANVGLAGVETQYF.

The V and J genes are TRBV12-3 or TRBV12-4 and TRBJ2-6; tentatively, D is TRBD1 (5 bases). The CDR3 has 15 residues. V lost 10 bases to trimming and J lost 1 base, with 14 bases between them. CDR3 sequence reads: CAIRVGVSGANVLTF. The CDR3 DNA reads TGTGCCATCCGTGTAGGGGTTTCTGGGGCCAACGTCCTGACTTTC.

This chain links TRBV7-2 with TRBJ2-5; D remains ambiguous. This CDR3 comprises 11 residues. V was trimmed by 6 bases and J by 7 bases, leaving 9 bases between them. The V gene's germline CDR1 is SGHTA and CDR2 FQGNSA. The CDR3 here is CASSGSGTQYF. The CDR3 bases are TGTGCCAGCAGTGGTTCGGGGACCCAGTACTTC.

In its sample, this clonotype was seen a few times. The chain uses TRBV11-2 and TRBJ2-1; the D is unclear. Germline V gene sequence: CDR1 SGHAT, CDR2 FQNNGV. The CDR3 has 14 amino acids. The V end was cut by 0 bases, the J end by 6 bases, with 9 bases between. The CDR3 DNA sequence: TGTGCCAGCAGCTTAGAGTTTGCCTCCAATGAGCAGTTCTTC. This codes for CASSLEFASNEQFF.

The J gene is TRBJ2-7, the V gene TRBV6-4, with D perhaps TRBD2 (6 bases). Deletions cut 2 bases from V and 7 bases from J, with 21 bases between. Germline assignment: CDR1 MRHNA and CDR2 SNTAGT. CDR3 length: 16 amino acids. The CDR3 DNA reads as TGTGCCAGCAGTGACGCGGGGCGTGTGGGAAGCAATGAGCAGTACTTC. It is translated as CASSDAGRVGSNEQYF.

This clonotype has at least ten counts. The V call is TRBV6-6, the J call TRBJ1-5; D is perhaps TRBD1 (5 bases). CDR3 length: 15 amino acids. The germline V and J ends were trimmed by 5 bases and 4 bases, with 15 bases remaining between them. The V gene's germline CDR1 is MNHNY and CDR2 SVGAGI (reference sequence). For the CDR3, the DNA is TGTGCCAGCAGTGCGGGGGTTTCGGGGAATCAGCCCCAGCATTTT. Translation gives CASSAGVSGNQPQHF.

This chain uses TRBV27 with TRBJ2-7, with unresolved D. The ends were cut back, 3 bases at V and 0 bases at J, with 6 bases in the middle. The germline CDR1 and CDR2 sequences are MNHEY and SMNVEV (reference sequence). The CDR3 contains 13 residues. CDR3 sequence reads: CASSFHNSYEQYF. The CDR3 DNA is TGTGCCAGCAGTTTTCACAACTCCTACGAGCAGTACTTC.

Of note for this clonotype: One end of the junction does not line up with germline, which may come from a read error. V usage is TRBV6-1 and J usage is TRBJ1-1, with TRBD1 identical over 7 bases. The CDR3 runs 13 residues. Looked up from germline, CDR1 is MNHNS and CDR2 is SASEGT. The CDR3 region has the DNA TGTGCCGGCAGTACCACAGGGGACACTGAAGCTTTCTTT. Its translation: CAGSTTGDTEAFF.

This chain connects TRBV6-2 or TRBV6-3 to TRBJ1-2, with a weak D call TRBD1 (5 bases). The V gene lost 5 bases and the J gene lost 5 bases, with 15 bases spanning the gap. The CDR3 has 14 amino acids. Looked up from germline, CDR1 is MNHEY and CDR2 is SVGEGT. The CDR3: CASSTSTVTYGYTF. The CDR3, as DNA: TGTGCCAGCAGTACCTCGACAGTGACATATGGCTACACCTTC.

This chain links TRBV14 with TRBJ2-7; 7 bases line up with TRBD1. Germline V gene sequence: CDR1 SGHDN, CDR2 FVKESK. The CDR3 length is 15 residues. The V segment lost 2 bases and the J segment 6 bases; nucleotides outside the gene matches: 10. As DNA, the CDR3 is TGTGCCAGCAGCCAAAGGGCAGGGGGTAGTTCCGAGCAGTACTTC. Translating gives CASSQRAGGSSEQYF.

This clonotype was counted a few times. The rearrangement joins TRBV14 to TRBJ2-7; 7 nucleotides agree with TRBD2. V shed 0 bases and J 1 base; nucleotides not matched to a gene: 3. Germline CDR1 reads SGHDN; CDR2 reads FVKESK. This CDR3 region has 15 residues. This CDR3 reads CASSQEWGGSYEQYF. CDR3 nucleotides: TGTGCCAGCAGCCAAGAGTGGGGGGGATCCTACGAGCAGTACTTC.

This clonotype came up a few times. The gene calls are TRBV20-1 and TRBJ2-1; possibly TRBD1 for D (6 bases). The CDR3 runs to 14 residues. Trimming took 2 bases from V and 9 from J, leaving 17 bases between them. Germline V CDR1 and CDR2: DFQATT, SNEGSKA (reference sequence). The CDR3 reads CSARPLTGFFEQFF. As DNA, the CDR3 is TGCAGTGCTAGACCTCTTACAGGGTTCTTTGAGCAGTTCTTC.

This rearrangement joins TRBV5-1 to TRBJ1-2; tentative D call: TRBD1 (6 bases). The CDR3 runs to 14 residues. V gave up 4 bases and J gave up 8 bases, with 18 bases separating them. Germline-derived CDR1 and CDR2 are SGHRS and YFSETQ. The CDR3 DNA reads TGCGCCAGCAGCACCGAGGGGGGGTCGATGGGCTACACCTTC. Amino acids: CASSTEGGSMGYTF.

V usage is TRBV20-1 and J usage is TRBJ2-1; no clear D gene. The ends were cut back, 3 bases at V and 6 bases at J, with 9 bases in the middle. Germline CDR1 and CDR2: DFQATT and SNEGSKA (reference sequence). The CDR3 runs to 12 residues. In DNA form, the CDR3 reads TGCAGTGCTAGTGGTCTCTCCAATGAGCAGTTCTTC. Protein: CSASGLSNEQFF.

The chain is built from TRBV10-1 and TRBJ2-3; 7 nucleotides align to TRBD1. Germline V gene sequence: CDR1 WNHNN, CDR2 SYGVQD (reference sequence). J gave up 2 bases and V 1 base, and 3 bases lay outside the gene matches. The CDR3 is 15 amino acids. The CDR3 reads CASSEWGQTTDTQYF. CDR3 bases: TGCGCCAGCAGTGAGTGGGGACAGACCACAGATACGCAGTATTTT.

Only one count was recorded for this clonotype. J is TRBJ2-1 and V is TRBV24-1, with a possible D match to TRBD1 (6 bases). Germline V gene data show CDR1 as KGHDR and CDR2 as SFDVKD. V was cut by 4 bases and J by 10 bases, with 10 bases left in between. This CDR3 contains 12 residues. The CDR3 loop is CATSDPDREQFF. DNA for the CDR3: TGTGCCACCAGTGACCCTGACAGGGAGCAGTTCTTC.

This clonotype was recorded a few times. The gene calls are TRBV7-9 and TRBJ1-2, with D hard to call. The germline V and J ends were trimmed by 4 bases and 7 bases, with 10 bases remaining between them. CDR1 SEHNR and CDR2 FQNEAQ come from the germline V gene (reference sequence). CDR3 size: 12 residues. The CDR3 here is CASSSRLGGYTF. CDR3 bases: TGTGCCAGCAGCTCAAGGCTGGGTGGCTACACCTTC.

The chain links TRBV6-5 to TRBJ2-5, with D possibly TRBD2 on 5 matching bases. The germline gives CDR1 MNHEY, CDR2 SVGAGI. This CDR3 contains 13 residues. V was pared by 5 bases and J by 7 bases, with 14 bases between. The CDR3 loop is CASSISESVTQYF. The CDR3 bases are TGTGCCAGCAGTATTAGCGAGTCTGTGACCCAGTACTTC.

This clonotype was seen a few times. The V gene is TRBV6-5, the J gene TRBJ2-3, with D perhaps being TRBD1 or TRBD2 (5 bases each). Deletions cut 0 bases from V and 6 bases from J, with 13 bases between. The CDR3 runs 15 residues. CDR1 and CDR2 (germline): MNHEY, SVGAGI. The CDR3 nucleotides read TGTGCCAGCAGTTACTCGATCATGGGGACCGATACGCAGTATTTT. This gives the protein CASSYSIMGTDTQYF.